These 10 T cell receptor beta chains came from one sample sequenced in a study of shared clonotypes between healthy human individuals. Here immunoSEQ multiplex PCR was the method, and the copy in TCRdb shows in-frame clones only, minus some. The table lists 2 million to 2.5 million clones, 90% to 95% of them singletons. Sequencing was done on a sample of naive CD4+ T cells from PBMCs. As for subset: CD45RA+ positively selected. The receptors derive from a young man in good health. Some clones in this sample may be carry-over from other donors' samples.

V is TRBV2 and J is TRBJ2-4, with 9 bases lining up with TRBD1. The germline gives CDR1 SNHLY, CDR2 FYNNEI. The J segment lost 8 bases and the V segment lost 5 bases, leaving 10 bases of the junction unmatched. CDR3 length: 15 amino acids. The CDR3 bases are TGTGCCAGCAGTAAGGAACAGGGGGCGACCCACATTCAGTACTTC. It yields the protein CASSKEQGATHIQYF. The full variable domain, in which reference TRBV2 and TRBJ2-4 provide the parts outside the CDR3, is EPEVTQTPSHQVTQMGQEVILRCVPISNHLYFYWYRQILGQKVEFLVSFYNNEISEKSEIFDDQFSVERPDGSNFTLKIRSTKLEDSAMYFCASSKEQGATHIQYFGAGTRLSVL.

J is TRBJ1-2 and V is TRBV5-1; possibly TRBD1 for D (5 bases). The V end lost 1 base, the J end lost 7 bases, and 11 bases lay between the germline ends. Germline assignment: CDR1 SGHRS and CDR2 YFSETQ. The CDR3 sequence is 13 residues long. CDR3 nucleotide sequence: TGCGCCAGCAGCTTGAGAGCAGGGACTGGCTACACCTTC. Translating gives CASSLRAGTGYTF.

The CDR3 DNA follows: TGCGCCAGCAGCTTGGGGGAGAACCATGAAAAACTGTTTTTT. Its protein is CASSLGENHEKLFF. V usage is TRBV5-1 and J usage is TRBJ1-4; no clear D gene. The CDR3 length is 14 residues. Deletions cut 0 bases from V and 6 bases from J, with 9 bases between. Germline-derived CDR1 and CDR2 are SGHRS and YFSETQ.

This chain connects TRBV9 to TRBJ2-4, with D possibly TRBD2 on 6 matching bases. V lost 4 bases and J 6 bases, leaving 17 bases between the germline ends. CDR1 is SGDLS and CDR2 is YYNGEE in the germline V gene. This CDR3 has 15 amino acids. The CDR3 bases are TGTGCCAGCAGCCCGGGGGACCGGGACTCAAACATTCAGTACTTC. It is translated as CASSPGDRDSNIQYF.

The rearrangement joins TRBV4-1 to TRBJ1-5; 7 bases are shared with TRBD1. The trim removed 3 bases at V and 0 bases at J, leaving 8 bases unmatched. CDR1 and CDR2 (germline): MGHRA, YSYEKL. The CDR3 loop spans 17 amino acids. The CDR3, as DNA: TGCGCCAGCAGCCACCCGGGACAGTTGGGTAGCAATCAGCCCCAGCATTTT. Translating it yields CASSHPGQLGSNQPQHF.

The rearrangement uses TRBV29-1 and TRBJ1-1; 9 bases are shared with TRBD1. Losses at the gene ends were 4 bases for V and 3 bases for J; bases not matched to a gene: 6. The CDR3 has 14 amino acids. CDR1 is SQVTM, CDR2 ANQGSEA, per germline. This CDR3 reads CSVVVQGADTEAFF. CDR3 DNA: TGCAGCGTTGTGGTACAGGGGGCGGACACTGAAGCTTTCTTT.

The chain links TRBV5-1 to TRBJ2-2; D assignment may be TRBD1 or TRBD2 (6 bases each). Germline CDR1 and CDR2: SGHRS and YFSETQ. The CDR3 consists of 15 residues. Trimming left V 4 bases short and J 9 bases short, with 19 bases between. The chain's CDR3 is CASSPEGQSLRELFF. CDR3 nucleotides: TGCGCCAGCAGCCCGGAGGGACAATCCCTGAGGGAGCTGTTTTTT.

The chain uses TRBV28 and TRBJ1-1; 7 bases are shared with TRBD1. V shed 2 bases, J shed 11 bases, and the junction held 11 bases outside the gene matches. Germline V lookup: CDR1 MDHEN, CDR2 SYDVKM. This CDR3 contains 14 residues. The CDR3 DNA reads TGTGCCAGCAGTTTAGGACAGGCCCCCTCCCCCGCTTTCTTT. Its protein product is CASSLGQAPSPAFF. The entire variable domain, with the rest obtained from reference TRBV28 and TRBJ1-1, is as follows: DVKVTQSSRYLVKRTGEKVFLECVQDMDHENMFWYRQDPGLGLRLIYFSYDVKMKEKGDIPEGYSVSREKKERFSLILESASTNQTSMYLCASSLGQAPSPAFFGQGTRLTVV.

The table lists this clone with a count of one. J is TRBJ2-3 and V is TRBV11-3, with 7 bases aligning to TRBD1. Germline assignment: CDR1 SGHNT and CDR2 YENEEA. V was clipped by 5 bases and J by 4 bases; unmatched bases: 9. The length of the CDR3 is 15 residues. This CDR3 is CASSPHRGRSDTQYF. The CDR3 nucleotides are TGTGCCAGCAGCCCTCACAGGGGTCGGTCAGATACGCAGTATTTT.

V is TRBV6-5 and J is TRBJ2-3; TRBD2 matches 14 bases. J was trimmed by 7 bases and V by 2 bases; bases with no gene match: 5. The length of the CDR3 is 16 residues. The germline V gene has CDR1 MNHEY and CDR2 SVGAGI. The CDR3 is CASSYRTSGGLNTQYF. CDR3 coding DNA: TGTGCCAGCAGTTACAGGACTAGCGGGGGGTTGAATACGCAGTATTTT.